The clone carrying this TCR beta chain was recorded once. Its antigen is undetermined. This specimen comes from a study of PD-L1 blockade in urothelial cancer. On the study more broadly: The number of prior chemotherapy regimens per patient was 0 to 3. Blood was evaluated 3 weeks (second dose) and 6 weeks after therapy began. Study conclusions and caveats: Survival was better when pretreatment blood TCR clonality fell below the median.

Regarding time point: pretreatment peripheral blood. Sequenced by immunoSEQ multiplex PCR; TCRdb stores in-frame clones only, minus some. In the table there are some 46,000 clones, 80% of which are singletons. The CDR3 length is 15 residues. Germline assignment: CDR1 KGHSH and CDR2 LQKENI. J lost 0 bases, V lost 2 bases, and 1 base had no gene match. The chain employs TRBV18 and TRBJ2-7; 10 bases are shared with TRBD2. The sequenced sample was PBMCs, obtained around atezolizumab (anti-PD-L1) treatment. The TCR originated in a man aged 55 to 70 with urothelial cancer. CDR3 DNA sequence: TGTGCCAGCTCACCAAGCGGGAGGGACTCCTACGAGCAGTACTTC. Amino acid sequence: CASSPSGRDSYEQYF.